What follows are 3 T cell receptor beta chains derived from one specimen sequenced in a study of shared clonotypes between healthy human individuals. Method: immunoSEQ multiplex PCR; TCRdb's copy keeps in-frame clones and lacks some. The sample includes some 2 million clones, 85% to 95% of them seen just once. In the naive CD8 group, cells lacked CD45RO and were positively selected for CCR7, so terminally differentiated effector memory CD45RA+ cells were left out. Sequenced: naive CD8+ T cells sorted from blood. These receptors all come from a man aged 18 to 30 in good health.

The chain recombines TRBV10-3 with TRBJ2-3; D gene uncertain. The CDR3 extends over 16 amino acids. Trimming pared 0 bases from V and 1 base from J, leaving 11 bases between. Germline V gene sequence: CDR1 ENHRY, CDR2 SYGVKD. Here the CDR3 DNA reads TGTGCCATCAGTGAGTCGACGTGGCCACGCACAGATACGCAGTATTTT. This translates into CAISESTWPRTDTQYF.

Regarding this clone: Other DNA sequences from this sample encode an identical CDR3 as well. This chain joins TRBV14 and TRBJ2-7; TRBD1 matches at 7 bases. Germline CDR1 and CDR2: SGHDN and FVKESK. The CDR3 extends over 14 amino acids. V shed 1 base, J shed 4 bases, and the junction held 4 bases outside the gene matches. CDR3 in amino acids: CASSQGDRPYEQYF. The DNA for the CDR3 is TGTGCCAGCAGCCAAGGGGACAGACCATACGAGCAGTACTTC.

This sequence joins TRBV10-3 and TRBJ1-3; D is perhaps TRBD1 (5 bases). This CDR3 is built from 16 residues. V dropped 2 bases and J dropped 2 bases, with 13 bases sitting between them. Germline-derived CDR1 and CDR2 are ENHRY and SYGVKD. The CDR3 bases are TGTGCCATCAGTGAGCGGCAGGGCCACCCTGGAAACACCATATATTTT. Its translation is CAISERQGHPGNTIYF.